This is a list of T cell receptor beta chains from one sample in a study of type 1 and type 2 diabetes patients. In TCRdb, the multiplex PCR reads were re-called with MiXCR into one record per CDR3 protein. The table includes 250,000 or so distinct CDR3 sequences, around 50% detected once. The sequenced material came from peripheral blood mononuclear cells (PBMCs). All receptors derive from a man between 18 and 29 years old with type 2 diabetes. Both conserved end residues are part of each CDR3. D genes are given only for firm matches. The size of a clone is reported for some rows only, either as once, few or many, or as a class for expanded clones.

>TRBD2|TRBJ2-1|-|TRBV5-1
TGCGCCAGCAGCTTGAATAGCGGGGGGGGCAATGAGCAGTTCTTC
CASSLNSGGGNEQFF
>TRBD2|TRBJ2-1|-|TRBV7-2
TGTGCCAGCAGCTTAGTTCAGCGGGGCCCGCCCTACAATGAGCAGTTCTTC
CASSLVQRGPPYNEQFF
>-|TRBJ2-2|many|TRBV15
TGTGCCACCAGCAGTAACACCGGGGAGCTGTTTTTT
CATSSNTGELFF
>-|TRBJ2-3|-|TRBV18
TGTGCCAGCTCACCACCGAACAGCCCAGATACGCAGTATTTT
CASSPPNSPDTQYF
>-|TRBJ2-5|-|TRBV7-6
TGTGCCAGCAGCTTCGGGACAACAATCGGGGGGACCCAGTACTTC
CASSFGTTIGGTQYF
>-|TRBJ2-3|-|TRBV5-1
TGCGCCAGCAGCTCGGGAGACAGAAACACAGATACGCAGTATTTT
CASSSGDRNTDTQYF
>-|TRBJ1-1|-|TRBV7-3
TGTGCCAGCAGCTACCAGACAGCGACCACTGAAGCTTTCTTT
CASSYQTATTEAFF
>-|TRBJ1-2|many|TRBV10-3
TGTGCCATCAGTGAGGGATTTGACTATGGCTACACCTTC
CAISEGFDYGYTF
>TRBD1|TRBJ1-2|few|TRBV7-2
TGTGCCAGCAGCTTGGAGACAGGGGGATCCTATGGCTACACCTTC
CASSLETGGSYGYTF
>TRBD1|TRBJ2-7|many|TRBV7-6
TGTGCCAGCAGCAAGACAGGGTGGGACGAGCAGTACTTC
CASSKTGWDEQYF
>TRBD1|TRBJ1-4|-|TRBV15
TGTGCCACCAGCGGGGCCGGGACAGGGGAATCAGGTCGAAAACTGGTTTTT
CATSGAGTGESGRKLVF
>TRBD1|TRBJ2-1|once|TRBV7-2
TGTGCCACCAGCAGAGGACAGGGCCCCACACACAATGAGCAGTTCTTC
CATSRGQGPTHNEQFF
>-|TRBJ1-5|-|TRBV7-2
TGTGCCAGCAGCAGGTGGCAGTATAGCAATCAGCCCCAGCATTTT
CASSRWQYSNQPQHF
>TRBD1|TRBJ1-4|-|TRBV20-1
TGCAGTGCAACTACAGGGGTTGAAAAACTGTTTTTT
CSATTGVEKLFF
>TRBD1|TRBJ1-6|few|TRBV10-3
TGTGCCGCCTCGGGACAGGATAATTCACCCCTCCACTTT
CAASGQDNSPLHF
>-|TRBJ2-5|-|TRBV6-6
TGCGCCAGCAGCTTGATCCTGGGGCCCCAAGAGACCCAGTACTTC
CASSLILGPQETQYF
>TRBD1|TRBJ1-5|-|TRBV6-6
TGTGCCAGCAGTGCCGGACAGGGGATTTCTCAGCCCCAGCATTTT
CASSAGQGISQPQHF
>-|TRBJ1-2|-|TRBV7-2
TGTGCCAGCAGCATAAAGGACAGCAACTATGGCTACACCTTC
CASSIKDSNYGYTF
>-|TRBJ2-7|few|TRBV29-1
TGCAGCGTCACAAAGGGGCCCTACGAGCAGTACTTC
CSVTKGPYEQYF
>-|TRBJ1-5|-|TRBV4-3
TGCGCCAGCAGCCAAGATAATGACCCGGCTAATCAGCCCCAGCATTTT
CASSQDNDPANQPQHF
>-|TRBJ1-5|-|TRBV28
TGTGCCAGCAGTTTAAAGTTTTCCAGGACCAAGCATTTT
CASSLKFSRTKHF
>TRBD1|TRBJ2-7|few|TRBV29-1
TGCAGCGTTGAAGGGGACAAGGGGACAGATTTTTACGAGCAGTACTTC
CSVEGDKGTDFYEQYF
>-|TRBJ1-6|-|TRBV5-1
TGCGCCAGCAACTTGAAAGGAGACTATAATTCACCCCTCCACTTT
CASNLKGDYNSPLHF
>TRBD2|TRBJ2-2|few|TRBV19
TGTGCCAGTAGTATCTACGCTAGCGGGGACTCAATCTCCGGGGAGCTGTTTTTT
CASSIYASGDSISGELFF
>TRBD2|TRBJ2-1|-|TRBV12-3/TRBV12-4
TGTGCCAGCAGGGACGGGACTAGCGGTTACAATGAGCAGTTCTTC
CASRDGTSGYNEQFF
>TRBD2|TRBJ2-5|-|TRBV5-1
TGCGCCAGCAGCTTAACTAGCGGGGGGTTCCAAGAGACCCAGTACTTC
CASSLTSGGFQETQYF
>-|TRBJ1-1|-|TRBV29-1
TGCAGCGTCCAGAACACTGAAGCTTTCTTT
CSVQNTEAFF
>-|TRBJ2-2|-|TRBV19
TGTGCCAGTAGTATTGGCGGGGTTGGCGGGGAGCTGTTTTTT
CASSIGGVGGELFF
>TRBD2|TRBJ2-5|-|TRBV2
TGTGCCAGCAGTGCGGGGCTAGCGGGGGACAAGCAAGAGACCCAGTACTTC
CASSAGLAGDKQETQYF
>-|TRBJ1-1|few|TRBV7-6
TGTGCCAGCAGCTTACTCATGTTGACTGAAGCTTTCTTT
CASSLLMLTEAFF
>-|TRBJ2-1|-|TRBV15
TGTGCCACCAGCAGACAGGCGGGTGAGCAGTTCTTC
CATSRQAGEQFF
>-|TRBJ2-7|-|TRBV5-1
TGCGCCAGCAGCGCCGACAGAGCCACCTCCTACGAGCAGTACTTC
CASSADRATSYEQYF
>-|TRBJ1-1|many|TRBV10-1
TGCGCCAGCAGTGACGACAGGAGGAACACTGAAGCTTTCTTT
CASSDDRRNTEAFF
>-|TRBJ2-3|-|TRBV13
TGTGCCAGCAGCCTTATGCAGGGGGGGGATACGCAGTATTTT
CASSLMQGGDTQYF
>TRBD1|TRBJ2-3|few|TRBV7-8
TGTGCCAGCAGCGACAGGGGCGGCACAGATACGCAGTATTTT
CASSDRGGTDTQYF
>-|TRBJ2-7|-|TRBV6-2/TRBV6-3
TGTGCCAGCAGCCGCCTAAGGGACGAGCAGTACTTC
CASSRLRDEQYF
>TRBD1|TRBJ2-2|few|TRBV10-2
TGCGCCACTGACAGGGGCTCCTTGGCCGGGGAGCTGTTTTTT
CATDRGSLAGELFF
>-|TRBJ2-2|few|TRBV27
TGTGCCAGCAGTTTATACGACACCGGGGAGCTGTTTTTT
CASSLYDTGELFF
>TRBD1|TRBJ1-5|-|TRBV12-3/TRBV12-4
TGTGCCAGCAGTTGGGGGGCAGGGGGTAAGAATCAGCCCCAGCATTTT
CASSWGAGGKNQPQHF
>-|TRBJ2-5|-|TRBV10-3
TGTGCCATCGTACAGGGAGAGACCCAGTACTTC
CAIVQGETQYF
>-|TRBJ2-1|-|TRBV6-6
TGTGCCAGCAGGAGACAAAGTAGAGAGAATGAGCAGTTCTTC
CASRRQSRENEQFF
>-|TRBJ1-5|few|TRBV6-4
TGTGCCAGCAGTGACCCGAGCAATCAGCCCCAGCATTTT
CASSDPSNQPQHF
>-|TRBJ2-7|many|TRBV10-1
TGCGCCAGCAGTGGAGACGGACGTGGCGAGCAGTACTTC
CASSGDGRGEQYF
>-|TRBJ2-7|few|TRBV20-1
TGCAGTGCGAGGTTTCGGGAGAGCTCCTACGAGCAGTACTTC
CSARFRESSYEQYF
>TRBD2|TRBJ2-1|once|TRBV30
TGTGCCTGGAATAAGGCGACTAGCTCAAATGAGCAGTTCTTC
CAWNKATSSNEQFF
>-|TRBJ2-1|few|TRBV19
TGTGCCAGTAGTATTTTTATGGTTTCCTACAATGAGCAGTTCTTC
CASSIFMVSYNEQFF
>-|TRBJ2-1|once|TRBV5-1
TGCGCCAGCGCCGCAGGACGGACGTTTGAGCAGTTCTTC
CASAAGRTFEQFF
>-|TRBJ2-3|-|TRBV12-3/TRBV12-4
TGTGCCAGCAGTTCCCAGGGGTCCGATACGCAGTATTTT
CASSSQGSDTQYF
>-|TRBJ2-1|many|TRBV5-1
TGCGCCAGCAGCCCCGGTAATGCGGGCAATGAGCAGTTCTTC
CASSPGNAGNEQFF
>TRBD1|TRBJ1-6|once|TRBV28
TGTGCCAGCAGTTACAACAGGGGCCCCAATTCACCCCTCCACTTT
CASSYNRGPNSPLHF
>-|TRBJ2-1|-|TRBV2
TGTGCCAGCAGTGAAAAGCGGGCGGGCCAATCCTACAATGAGCAGTTCTTC
CASSEKRAGQSYNEQFF
>-|TRBJ2-1|few|TRBV7-8
TGTGCCAGCAGCTCTTATCGTCGGGGGTCAGGGGATCATGAGCAGTTCTTC
CASSSYRRGSGDHEQFF
>TRBD2|TRBJ2-5|-|TRBV27
TGTGCCAGCAGTTTAGCGGGAGAATCGAAGACCCAGTACTTC
CASSLAGESKTQYF
>-|TRBJ1-4|-|TRBV7-3
TGTGCCAGCAGCGAAAACCCAGGTGAAAAACTGTTTTTT
CASSENPGEKLFF